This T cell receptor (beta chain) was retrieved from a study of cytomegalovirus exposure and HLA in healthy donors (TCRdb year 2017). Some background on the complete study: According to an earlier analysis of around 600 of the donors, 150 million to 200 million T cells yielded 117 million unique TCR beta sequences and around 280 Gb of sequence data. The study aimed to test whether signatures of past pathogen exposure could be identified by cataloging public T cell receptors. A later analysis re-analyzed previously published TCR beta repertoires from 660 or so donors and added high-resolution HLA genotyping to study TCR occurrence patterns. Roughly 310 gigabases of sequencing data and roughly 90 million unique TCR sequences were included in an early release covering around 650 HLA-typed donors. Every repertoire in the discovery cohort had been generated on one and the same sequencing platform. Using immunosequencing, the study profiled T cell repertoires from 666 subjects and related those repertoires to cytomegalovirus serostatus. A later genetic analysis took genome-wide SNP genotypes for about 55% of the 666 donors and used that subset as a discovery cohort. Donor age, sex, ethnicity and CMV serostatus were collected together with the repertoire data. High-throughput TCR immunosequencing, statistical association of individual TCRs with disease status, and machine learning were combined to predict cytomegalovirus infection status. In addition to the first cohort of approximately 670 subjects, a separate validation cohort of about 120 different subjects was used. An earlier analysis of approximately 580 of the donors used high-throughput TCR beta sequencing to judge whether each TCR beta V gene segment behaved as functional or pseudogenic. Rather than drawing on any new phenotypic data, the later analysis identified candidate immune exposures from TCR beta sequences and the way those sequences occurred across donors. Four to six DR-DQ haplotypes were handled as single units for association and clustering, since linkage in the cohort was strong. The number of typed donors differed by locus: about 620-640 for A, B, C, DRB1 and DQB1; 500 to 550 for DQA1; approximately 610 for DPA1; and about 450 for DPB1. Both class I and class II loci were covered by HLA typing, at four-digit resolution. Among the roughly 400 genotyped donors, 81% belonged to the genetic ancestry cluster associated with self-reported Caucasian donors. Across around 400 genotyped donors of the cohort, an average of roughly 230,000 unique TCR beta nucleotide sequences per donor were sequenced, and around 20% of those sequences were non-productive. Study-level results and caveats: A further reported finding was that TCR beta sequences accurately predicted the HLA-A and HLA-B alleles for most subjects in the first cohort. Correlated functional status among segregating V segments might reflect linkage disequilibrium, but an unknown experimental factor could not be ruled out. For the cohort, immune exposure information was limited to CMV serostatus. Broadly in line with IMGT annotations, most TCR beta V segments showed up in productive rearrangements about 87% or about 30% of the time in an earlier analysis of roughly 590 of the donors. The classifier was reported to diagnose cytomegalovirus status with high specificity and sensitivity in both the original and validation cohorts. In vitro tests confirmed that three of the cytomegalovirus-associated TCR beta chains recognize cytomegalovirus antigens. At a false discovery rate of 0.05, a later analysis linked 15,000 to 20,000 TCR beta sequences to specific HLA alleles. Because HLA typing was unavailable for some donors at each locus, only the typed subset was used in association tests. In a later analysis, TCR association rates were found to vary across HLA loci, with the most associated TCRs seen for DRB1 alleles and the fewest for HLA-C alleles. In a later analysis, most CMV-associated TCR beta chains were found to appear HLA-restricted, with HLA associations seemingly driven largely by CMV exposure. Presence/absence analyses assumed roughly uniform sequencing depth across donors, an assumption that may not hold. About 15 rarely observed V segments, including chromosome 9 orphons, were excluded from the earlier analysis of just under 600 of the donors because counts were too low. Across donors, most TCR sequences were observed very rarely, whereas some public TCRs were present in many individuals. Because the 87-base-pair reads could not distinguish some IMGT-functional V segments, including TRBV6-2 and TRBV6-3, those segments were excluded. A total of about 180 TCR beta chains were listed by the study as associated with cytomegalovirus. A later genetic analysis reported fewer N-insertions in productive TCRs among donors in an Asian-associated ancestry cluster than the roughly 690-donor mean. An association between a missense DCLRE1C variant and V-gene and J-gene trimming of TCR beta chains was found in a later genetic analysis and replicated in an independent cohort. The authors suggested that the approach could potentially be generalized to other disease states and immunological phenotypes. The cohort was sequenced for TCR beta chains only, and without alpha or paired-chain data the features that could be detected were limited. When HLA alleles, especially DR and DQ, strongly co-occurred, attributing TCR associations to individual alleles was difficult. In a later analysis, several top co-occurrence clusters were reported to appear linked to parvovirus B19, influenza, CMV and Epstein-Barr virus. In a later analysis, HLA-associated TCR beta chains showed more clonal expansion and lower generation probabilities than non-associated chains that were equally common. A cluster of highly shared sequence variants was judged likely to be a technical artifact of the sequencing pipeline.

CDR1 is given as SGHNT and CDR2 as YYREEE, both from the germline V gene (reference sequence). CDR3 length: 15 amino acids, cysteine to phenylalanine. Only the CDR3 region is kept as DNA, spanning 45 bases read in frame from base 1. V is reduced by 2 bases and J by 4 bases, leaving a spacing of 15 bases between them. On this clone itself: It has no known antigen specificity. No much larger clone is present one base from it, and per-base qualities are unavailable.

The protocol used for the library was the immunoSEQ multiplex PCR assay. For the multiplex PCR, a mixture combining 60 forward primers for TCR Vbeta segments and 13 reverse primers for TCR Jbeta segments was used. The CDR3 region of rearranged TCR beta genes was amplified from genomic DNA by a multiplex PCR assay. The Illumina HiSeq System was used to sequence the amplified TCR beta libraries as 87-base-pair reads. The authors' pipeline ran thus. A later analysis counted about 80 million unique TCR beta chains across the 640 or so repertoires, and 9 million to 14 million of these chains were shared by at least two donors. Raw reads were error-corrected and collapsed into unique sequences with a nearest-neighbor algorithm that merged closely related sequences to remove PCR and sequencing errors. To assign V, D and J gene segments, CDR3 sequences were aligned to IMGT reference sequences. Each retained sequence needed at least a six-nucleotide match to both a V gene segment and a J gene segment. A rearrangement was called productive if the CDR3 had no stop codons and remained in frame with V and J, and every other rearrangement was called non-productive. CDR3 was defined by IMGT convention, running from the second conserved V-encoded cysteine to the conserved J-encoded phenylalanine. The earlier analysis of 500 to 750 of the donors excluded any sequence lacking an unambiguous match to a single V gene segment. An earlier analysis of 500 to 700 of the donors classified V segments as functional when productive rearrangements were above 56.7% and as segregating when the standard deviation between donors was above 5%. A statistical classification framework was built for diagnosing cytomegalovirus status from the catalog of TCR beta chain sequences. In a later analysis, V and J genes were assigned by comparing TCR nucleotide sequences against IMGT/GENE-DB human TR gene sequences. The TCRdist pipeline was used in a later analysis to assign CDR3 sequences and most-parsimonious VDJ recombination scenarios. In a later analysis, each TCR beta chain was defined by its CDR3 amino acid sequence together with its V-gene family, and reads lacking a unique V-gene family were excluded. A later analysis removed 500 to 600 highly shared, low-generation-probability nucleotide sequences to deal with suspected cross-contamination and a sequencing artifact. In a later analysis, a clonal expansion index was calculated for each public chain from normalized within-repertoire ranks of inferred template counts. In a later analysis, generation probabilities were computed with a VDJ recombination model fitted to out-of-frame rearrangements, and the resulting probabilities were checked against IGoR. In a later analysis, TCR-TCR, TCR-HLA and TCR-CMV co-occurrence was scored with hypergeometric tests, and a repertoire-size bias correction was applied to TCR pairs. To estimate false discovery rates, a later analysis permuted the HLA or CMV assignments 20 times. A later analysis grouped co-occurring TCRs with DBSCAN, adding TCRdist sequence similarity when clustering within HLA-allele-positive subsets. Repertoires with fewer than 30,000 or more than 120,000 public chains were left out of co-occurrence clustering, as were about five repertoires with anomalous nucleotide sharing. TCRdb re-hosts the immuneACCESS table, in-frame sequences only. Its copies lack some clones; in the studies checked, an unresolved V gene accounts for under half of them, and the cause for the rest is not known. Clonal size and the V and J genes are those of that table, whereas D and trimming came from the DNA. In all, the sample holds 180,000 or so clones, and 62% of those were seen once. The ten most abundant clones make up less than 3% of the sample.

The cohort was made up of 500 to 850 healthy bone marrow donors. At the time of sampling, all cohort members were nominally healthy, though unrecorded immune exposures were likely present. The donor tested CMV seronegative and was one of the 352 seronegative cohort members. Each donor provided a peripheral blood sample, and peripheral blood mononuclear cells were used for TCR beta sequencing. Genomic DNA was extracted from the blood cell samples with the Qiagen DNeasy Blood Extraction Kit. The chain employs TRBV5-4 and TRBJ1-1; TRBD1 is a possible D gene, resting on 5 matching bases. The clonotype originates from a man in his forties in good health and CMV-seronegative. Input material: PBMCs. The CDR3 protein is CASSLLGGGGTEAFF. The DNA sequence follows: TGTGCCAGCAGCTTACTTGGGGGAGGCGGCACTGAAGCTTTCTTT.